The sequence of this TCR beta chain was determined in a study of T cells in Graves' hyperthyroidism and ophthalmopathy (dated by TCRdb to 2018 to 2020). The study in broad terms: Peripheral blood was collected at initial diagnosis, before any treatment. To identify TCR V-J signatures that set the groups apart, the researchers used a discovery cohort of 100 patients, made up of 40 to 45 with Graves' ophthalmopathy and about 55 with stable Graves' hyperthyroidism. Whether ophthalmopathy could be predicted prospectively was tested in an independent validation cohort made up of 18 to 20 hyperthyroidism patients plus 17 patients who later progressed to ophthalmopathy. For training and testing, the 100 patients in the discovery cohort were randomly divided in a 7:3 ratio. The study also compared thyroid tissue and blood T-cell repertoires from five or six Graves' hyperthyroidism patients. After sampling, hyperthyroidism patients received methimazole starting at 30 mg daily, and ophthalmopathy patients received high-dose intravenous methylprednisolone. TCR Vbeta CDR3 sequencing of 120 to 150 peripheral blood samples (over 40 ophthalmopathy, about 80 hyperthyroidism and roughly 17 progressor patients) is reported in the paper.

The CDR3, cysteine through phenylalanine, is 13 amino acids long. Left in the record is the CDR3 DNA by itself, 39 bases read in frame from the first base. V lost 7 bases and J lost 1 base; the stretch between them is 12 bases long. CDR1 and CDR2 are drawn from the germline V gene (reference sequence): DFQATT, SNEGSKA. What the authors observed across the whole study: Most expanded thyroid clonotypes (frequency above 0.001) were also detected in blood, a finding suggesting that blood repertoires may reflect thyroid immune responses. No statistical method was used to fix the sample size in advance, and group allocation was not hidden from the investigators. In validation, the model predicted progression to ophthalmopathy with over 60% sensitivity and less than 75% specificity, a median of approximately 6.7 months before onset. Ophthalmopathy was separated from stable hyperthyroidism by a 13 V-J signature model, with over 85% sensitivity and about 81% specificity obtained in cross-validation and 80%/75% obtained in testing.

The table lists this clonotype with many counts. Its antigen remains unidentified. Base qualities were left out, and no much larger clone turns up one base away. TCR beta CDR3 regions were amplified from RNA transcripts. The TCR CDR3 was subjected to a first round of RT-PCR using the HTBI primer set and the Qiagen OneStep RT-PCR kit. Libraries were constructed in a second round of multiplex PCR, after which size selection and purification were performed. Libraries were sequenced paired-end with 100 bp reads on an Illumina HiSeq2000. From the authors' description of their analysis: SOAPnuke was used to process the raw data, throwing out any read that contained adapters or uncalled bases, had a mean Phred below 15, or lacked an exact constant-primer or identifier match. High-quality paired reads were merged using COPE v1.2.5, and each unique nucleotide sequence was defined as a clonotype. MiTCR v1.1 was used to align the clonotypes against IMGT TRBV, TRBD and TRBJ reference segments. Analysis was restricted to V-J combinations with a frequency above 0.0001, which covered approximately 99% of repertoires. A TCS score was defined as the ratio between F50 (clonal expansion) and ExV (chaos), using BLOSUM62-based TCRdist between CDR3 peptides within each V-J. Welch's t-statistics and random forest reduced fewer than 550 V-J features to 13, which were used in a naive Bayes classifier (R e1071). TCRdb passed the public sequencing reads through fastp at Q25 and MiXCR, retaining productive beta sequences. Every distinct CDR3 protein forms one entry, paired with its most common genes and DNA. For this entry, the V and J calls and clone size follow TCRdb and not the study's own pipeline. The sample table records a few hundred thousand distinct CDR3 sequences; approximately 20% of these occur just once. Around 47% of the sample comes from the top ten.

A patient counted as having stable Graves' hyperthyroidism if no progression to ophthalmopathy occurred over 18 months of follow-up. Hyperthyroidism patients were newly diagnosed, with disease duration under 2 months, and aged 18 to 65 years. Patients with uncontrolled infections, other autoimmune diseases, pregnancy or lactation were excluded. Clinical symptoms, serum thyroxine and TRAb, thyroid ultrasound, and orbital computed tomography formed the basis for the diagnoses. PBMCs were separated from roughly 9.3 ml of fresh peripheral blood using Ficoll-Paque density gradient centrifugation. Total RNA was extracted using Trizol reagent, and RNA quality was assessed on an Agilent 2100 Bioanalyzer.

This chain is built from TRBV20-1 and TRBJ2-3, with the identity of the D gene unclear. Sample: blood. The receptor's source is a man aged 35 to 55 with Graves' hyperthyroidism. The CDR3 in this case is CSVLGRRTDTQYF. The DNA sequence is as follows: TGCAGTGTTTTAGGAAGACGCACAGATACGCAGTATTTT.